This TCR beta chain emerged from a study of technical replicates of blood from several donors. This CDR3 comprises 16 residues. Germline CDR1 and CDR2: SGHDT and YYEEEE. The V end was cut by 4 bases, the J end by 1 base, with 17 bases between. TCRdb keeps only in-frame clones here, not all; method: immunoSEQ multiplex PCR. In the table there are some 69,000 clones, approximately 88% of which are singletons. This clonotype was obtained from a human donor in good health. Some clones in this sample may be carry-over from other donors' samples. The rearrangement joins TRBV5-6 to TRBJ1-1, with a possible D match to TRBD1 (6 bases). The specimen was PBMCs. This CDR3 reads CASSATRGAPNTEAFF. CDR3 coding DNA: TGTGCCAGCAGCGCTACCAGGGGAGCTCCGAACACTGAAGCTTTCTTT.